This T cell receptor beta chain was observed in a study of CD8 T cells in ankylosing spondylitis. Quantitative 5'-RACE with molecular barcodes produced the TCR beta libraries. A single record per CDR3 protein comes from TCRdb applying MiXCR to the 5' RACE reads. The sample has roughly 160,000 distinct CDR3 sequences, around 10% seen once. The table lists this clonotype with many counts. The antigen is unknown. Findings and limits, study-wide: Certain motif variants had earlier appeared in reactive arthritis synovial fluid and blood. It was reported that disease-linked clones were significantly enriched in matched ankylosing spondylitis synovial fluid. A motif of roughly eight highly homologous TCR beta variants was seen as apparently characteristic of ankylosing spondylitis blood.

This CDR3 is built from 15 residues. Trimming took off 6 bases at V and 3 bases at J, with 12 bases between the two ends. The clonotype was recovered from a male donor with ankylosing spondylitis or in good health (not recorded which). The sample was blood, either unsorted or a sorted T cell fraction (not recorded which). The chain carries TRBV12-3 or TRBV12-4 and TRBJ1-6; D possibly corresponds to TRBD1 (5 bases). The CDR3 DNA reads as TGTGCCAGCAGCAAAGGACAACTCTATAATTCACCCCTCCACTTT. Translated: CASSKGQLYNSPLHF.